A single sample is the source of the 29 T cell receptor beta chains below, sequenced in a study of blood T cell repertoires in COVID-19. The method was immunoSEQ multiplex PCR; TCRdb's version includes in-frame clones alone and lacks a portion of them. The table records around 450,000 clones, 85% to 90% of them present only once. The specimen sequenced was peripheral blood. The receptors shown here come from a woman aged 25 to 45 with acute or convalescent COVID-19.

The chain has TRBV5-5 and TRBJ1-1, with D unclear. This CDR3 has 16 amino acids. Germline V CDR1 and CDR2: SGHKS, YYEKEE (reference sequence). V lost 0 bases to trimming and J lost 11 bases, with 23 bases between them. DNA of the CDR3: TGTGCCAGCAGCTTGGAACGTCAAATCTGGGTGACTGGGGCTTTCTTT. Its protein is CASSLERQIWVTGAFF.

This chain joins TRBV2 and TRBJ1-5; D remains ambiguous. Trimming cost V 7 bases and J 7 bases, with 14 bases left between them. Germline V lookup: CDR1 SNHLY, CDR2 FYNNEI. The CDR3 has 13 residues. CDR3 DNA sequence: TGTGCCAGCACAGGAGGATTGGGGCAGCCCCAGCATTTT. Encoded protein: CASTGGLGQPQHF. Full variable domain (remainder filled in from reference TRBV2 and TRBJ1-5): EPEVTQTPSHQVTQMGQEVILRCVPISNHLYFYWYRQILGQKVEFLVSFYNNEISEKSEIFDDQFSVERPDGSNFTLKIRSTKLEDSAMYFCASTGGLGQPQHFGDGTRLSIL.

This clone was detected once. The chain is built from TRBV6-5 and TRBJ2-1; possible D gene TRBD2, 5 bases. The germline V gene has CDR1 MNHEY and CDR2 SVGAGI. The CDR3 covers 12 residues. With 6 bases removed from V and 3 bases from J, the gap between germline ends came to 6 bases. Written as DNA, the CDR3 is TGTGCCAGCAGCGACTACTACAATGAGCAGTTCTTC. Translating it yields CASSDYYNEQFF.

CDR3 sequence: CASRTDRGLENSPLHF. Written as DNA, the CDR3 is TGTGCCAGCAGAACGGACAGGGGACTAGAGAATTCACCCCTCCACTTT. This chain joins TRBV7-9 and TRBJ1-6, with 9 positions matching TRBD1. Germline V gene sequence: CDR1 SEHNR, CDR2 FQNEAQ (reference sequence). The CDR3 sequence is 16 residues long. The V and J ends lost 6 bases and 7 bases, in that order; junction bases with no gene match: 10. Filled out from reference TRBV7-9 and TRBJ1-6, the complete variable domain reads DTGVSQNPRHKITKRGQNVTFRCDPISEHNRLYWYRQTLGQGPEFLTYFQNEAQLEKSRLLSDRFSAERPKGSFSTLEIQRTEQGDSAMYLCASRTDRGLENSPLHFGNGTRLTVT.

The gene calls are TRBV5-6 and TRBJ1-3, with D perhaps matching TRBD1 (5 bases). Trimming left V 0 bases short and J 0 bases short, with 13 bases between. The CDR3 has 17 amino acids. Germline V CDR1 and CDR2: SGHDT, YYEEEE. In nucleotides, the CDR3 is TGTGCCAGCAGCTTGGTGCCCGACAGACGCTCTGGAAACACCATATATTTT. This codes for CASSLVPDRRSGNTIYF.

CDR3 sequence reads: CATKLTGVDEAFF. CDR3 in DNA: TGTGCCACTAAACTGACAGGGGTCGATGAAGCTTTCTTT. The rearrangement links TRBV19 to TRBJ1-1; 8 bases match TRBD1. Germline V gene sequence: CDR1 LNHDA, CDR2 SQIVND (reference sequence). The CDR3 has 13 residues. The junction had 11 bases not matched to a gene; V was cut back by 10 bases and J by 7 bases. Full variable domain (outside the CDR3, taken from reference TRBV19 and TRBJ1-1): DGGITQSPKYLFRKEGQNVTLSCEQNLNHDAMYWYRQDPGQGLRLIYYSQIVNDFQKGDIAEGYSVSREKKESFPLTVTSAQKNPTAFYLCATKLTGVDEAFFGQGTRLTVV.

The chain has TRBV10-2 and TRBJ1-2, with 7 bases matching TRBD1. Unmatched junction bases numbered 7, after V lost 0 bases and J lost 3 bases. CDR3 size: 16 residues. Germline V gives CDR1 WSHSY, CDR2 SAAADI. The CDR3 loop is CASSESRQGLDYGYTF. The CDR3 nucleotides are TGCGCCAGCAGTGAGTCGAGACAGGGACTAGACTATGGCTACACCTTC.

This sequence joins TRBV9 and TRBJ2-2; a weak D match, TRBD1 (5 bases). Germline values: CDR1 SGDLS, CDR2 YYNGEE. The CDR3 has 14 amino acids. V lost 3 bases, J lost 6 bases, and 12 bases lay in between. The CDR3 DNA sequence: TGTGCCAGCAGCGGATCCCAGGGTCCCGGGGAGCTGTTTTTT. It encodes CASSGSQGPGELFF.

The gene calls are TRBV19 and TRBJ2-7; a possible D gene is TRBD1 (5 bases). The CDR3 is made up of 12 amino acids. V lost 3 bases and J 7 bases, leaving 10 bases between the germline ends. From germline, CDR1 is LNHDA and CDR2 SQIVND (reference sequence). The CDR3 here is CASSMSRDEQYF. DNA for the CDR3: TGTGCCAGTAGTATGAGCAGGGATGAGCAGTACTTC.

This chain links TRBV29-1 with TRBJ2-4; 8 bases line up with TRBD2. The CDR3 covers 13 residues. CDR1 SQVTM and CDR2 ANQGSEA come from the germline V gene. Germline trimming cut 3 bases from V and 8 bases from J; bases unmatched to any gene: 6. The CDR3 coding sequence is TGCAGCGTTGATGCGGGGGGCGTCGACATTCAGTACTTC. Encoded protein: CSVDAGGVDIQYF.

This clone was recorded once. This chain uses TRBV9 with TRBJ2-3, with 11 bases identical to TRBD2. This CDR3 spans 16 amino acids. Trimming at V came to 4 bases and at J to 5 bases, leaving 9 bases not matched to a gene. Germline-derived CDR1 and CDR2 are SGDLS and YYNGEE. This CDR3 reads CASSKSSGGAGDTQYF. For the CDR3, the DNA is TGTGCCAGCAGCAAAAGTAGCGGGGGGGCCGGAGATACGCAGTATTTT.

The genes are TRBV11-2 and TRBJ2-1; 12 bases match TRBD2. J was trimmed by 8 bases and V by 0 bases; bases with no gene match: 8. In germline, CDR1 is SGHAT, CDR2 FQNNGV. The CDR3 length is 17 residues. In DNA form, the CDR3 reads TGTGCCAGCAGCTTAGATCTGCTAGCGGGGGGGACCCATGAGCAGTTCTTC. Its translation is CASSLDLLAGGTHEQFF.

The V call is TRBV30, the J call TRBJ2-3; tentative D call: TRBD1 (6 bases). Germline V gene sequence: CDR1 GTSNPN, CDR2 SVGIG (reference sequence). CDR3 length equals 14 residues. The ends were cut back, 4 bases at V and 3 bases at J, with 14 bases in the middle. The CDR3 region is CAWKVARGTDTQYF. Here the CDR3 DNA reads TGTGCCTGGAAAGTAGCGAGGGGGACAGATACGCAGTATTTT.

V usage is TRBV7-3 and J usage is TRBJ2-3; D may be TRBD1 (5 bases). CDR1 and CDR2 (germline): SGHTA, FQGTGA. The CDR3 has 16 amino acids. V was shortened by 2 bases and J by 0 bases, with 12 bases between the two germline ends. CDR3: CASSLGRQRSTDTQYF. In nucleotides, the CDR3 is TGTGCCAGCAGCTTAGGCCGACAGCGAAGCACAGATACGCAGTATTTT.

This clone was found a few times. The J gene is TRBJ1-1, the V gene TRBV5-5; D possibly corresponds to TRBD1 (6 bases). CDR1 is SGHKS and CDR2 is YYEKEE in the germline V gene (reference sequence). Trimming shortened V by 1 base and J by 5 bases, and 24 bases separated the two germline ends. The CDR3 is 18 amino acids. CDR3 protein: CASSLFFSTAGAATEAFF. The CDR3 nucleotides are TGTGCCAGCAGCTTGTTCTTCTCTACCGCAGGGGCGGCGACTGAAGCTTTCTTT.

This clone appeared a single time. This chain joins TRBV4-1 and TRBJ2-3; a possible D gene is TRBD1 (7 bases). V lost 2 bases and J 6 bases, leaving 30 bases between the germline ends. From germline, CDR1 is MGHRA and CDR2 YSYEKL. The CDR3 extends over 20 amino acids. The CDR3 region is CASSQMGGGEYRGDLDTQYF. The CDR3 nucleotides read TGCGCCAGCAGCCAAATGGGGGGAGGTGAATACAGGGGTGATTTGGATACGCAGTATTTT.

This clone came up a few times. V usage is TRBV9 and J usage is TRBJ1-1; D uncertain. Looked up from germline, CDR1 is SGDLS and CDR2 is YYNGEE. CDR3 length equals 13 residues. The V and J ends lost 0 bases and 7 bases respectively, with 10 bases between them. The CDR3 is CASSVEVGYEAFF. Written as DNA, the CDR3 is TGTGCCAGCAGCGTAGAGGTCGGGTATGAAGCTTTCTTT.

V usage is TRBV7-9 and J usage is TRBJ2-2; TRBD1 matches 7 bases. The V gene's germline CDR1 is SEHNR and CDR2 FQNEAQ (reference sequence). This CDR3 has 15 amino acids. The ends lost 4 bases at V and 4 bases at J; junction bases unmatched: 6. The CDR3 loop reads CASSSDRDRTGELFF. The CDR3 DNA follows: TGTGCCAGCAGCTCCGACAGGGATCGCACCGGGGAGCTGTTTTTT.

This CDR3 is CASRSTPGGGFGYTF. For the CDR3, the DNA is TGTGCCAGCAGATCTACCCCCGGAGGGGGCTTTGGCTACACCTTC. This chain connects TRBV27 to TRBJ1-2, with TRBD1 identical over 7 bases. V trimming: 6 bases; J trimming: 7 bases; junction bases outside the gene matches: 14. Germline V gives CDR1 MNHEY, CDR2 SMNVEV (reference sequence). CDR3 length: 15 residues.

This clone showed up just once. V is TRBV20-1 and J is TRBJ2-1, with TRBD2 identical over 7 bases. This CDR3 has 10 amino acids. CDR1 and CDR2 (germline): DFQATT, SNEGSKA (reference sequence). With V trimmed by 2 bases and J by 13 bases, 2 bases remained unmatched. The CDR3 DNA sequence: TGCAGTGCTAGATTGGGACTACAGTTCTTC. Translating gives CSARLGLQFF.

The genes are TRBV9 and TRBJ2-5, with 12 bases matching TRBD2. Losses at the gene ends were 4 bases for V and 5 bases for J; bases not matched to a gene: 6. Per germline, CDR1 SGDLS and CDR2 YYNGEE. This CDR3 is built from 15 residues. Here the CDR3 reads CASSPPSGGVETQYF. CDR3 bases: TGTGCCAGCAGCCCCCCTAGCGGGGGGGTGGAGACCCAGTACTTC.

The gene calls are TRBV21-1 and TRBJ2-5; the table's D gene call, TRBD2, was not cross checked with the DNA. TRBV21-1 is designated a pseudogene. CDR3 size: 14 residues. The CDR3 loop reads CASINGLWRETQYF. CDR3 DNA: TGTGCCAGCATTAACGGCCTTTGGAGAGAGACCCAGTACTTC.

This clone came up once. The chain uses TRBV20-1 and TRBJ1-2; 9 nucleotides agree with TRBD1. The length of the CDR3 is 14 residues. Trimming cost V 3 bases and J 6 bases; bases outside gene matches: 8. Germline V gene lookup returns CDR1 DFQATT and CDR2 SNEGSKA (reference sequence). CDR3: CSASSPDRGNGYTF. The CDR3 DNA sequence: TGCAGTGCTAGTTCCCCGGACAGGGGAAATGGCTACACCTTC.

The genes are TRBV5-1 and TRBJ2-5; 10 positions agree with TRBD2. The CDR3 extends over 17 amino acids. Trimming cost V 0 bases and J 1 base; bases outside gene matches: 6. Germline V gene lookup returns CDR1 SGHRS and CDR2 YFSETQ. Written as DNA, the CDR3 is TGCGCCAGCAGCTTGGGGTATCTAGCGGGGGTCCAAGAGACCCAGTACTTC. Its protein product is CASSLGYLAGVQETQYF.

The chain recombines TRBV6-6 with TRBJ2-7; TRBD1 agrees at 8 bases. This CDR3 has 16 amino acids. CDR1 MNHNY and CDR2 SVGAGI come from the germline V gene (reference sequence). V was clipped by 6 bases and J by 2 bases; unmatched bases: 12. The CDR3 region is CASSVDRTGNPYEQYF. The CDR3 DNA reads TGTGCCAGCAGCGTGGACAGGACAGGGAACCCCTACGAGCAGTACTTC.

The rearrangement joins TRBV2 to TRBJ2-1; 9 bases align to TRBD2. V trimming: 4 bases; J trimming: 4 bases; junction bases outside the gene matches: 5. This CDR3 contains 15 residues. The germline gives CDR1 SNHLY, CDR2 FYNNEI. CDR3 protein: CASSGYSGGYNEQFF. The CDR3 nucleotides read TGTGCCAGCAGTGGGTATAGCGGGGGTTACAATGAGCAGTTCTTC.

The chain joins TRBV6-1 to TRBJ1-2; no clear D. The CDR3 runs 14 residues. The V end was cut by 3 bases, the J end by 3 bases, with 11 bases between. Germline CDR1 MNHNS, CDR2 SASEGT. CDR3 amino acids: CASSDLVQYYGYTF. The CDR3 nucleotides read TGTGCCAGCAGTGATCTGGTCCAGTACTATGGCTACACCTTC.

The chain has TRBV27 and TRBJ1-2; 7 bases line up with TRBD1. Germline V gene lookup returns CDR1 MNHEY and CDR2 SMNVEV (reference sequence). The CDR3 runs 13 residues. The trim removed 6 bases at V and 2 bases at J, leaving 3 bases unmatched. CDR3 in DNA: TGTGCCAGCAGAGGGACAGTAAACTATGGCTACACCTTC. It specifies CASRGTVNYGYTF.

Concerning this clone itself: The same CDR3 arises from other DNA sequences in this sample as well. This chain joins TRBV6-5 and TRBJ1-6, with 7 bases fitting TRBD1. J lost 7 bases, V lost 7 bases, and 4 bases had no gene match. The CDR3 sequence is 13 residues long. From germline, CDR1 is MNHEY and CDR2 SVGAGI. The CDR3 is CASTGQANSPLHF. CDR3 in DNA: TGTGCCAGCACAGGACAGGCGAATTCACCCCTCCACTTT.